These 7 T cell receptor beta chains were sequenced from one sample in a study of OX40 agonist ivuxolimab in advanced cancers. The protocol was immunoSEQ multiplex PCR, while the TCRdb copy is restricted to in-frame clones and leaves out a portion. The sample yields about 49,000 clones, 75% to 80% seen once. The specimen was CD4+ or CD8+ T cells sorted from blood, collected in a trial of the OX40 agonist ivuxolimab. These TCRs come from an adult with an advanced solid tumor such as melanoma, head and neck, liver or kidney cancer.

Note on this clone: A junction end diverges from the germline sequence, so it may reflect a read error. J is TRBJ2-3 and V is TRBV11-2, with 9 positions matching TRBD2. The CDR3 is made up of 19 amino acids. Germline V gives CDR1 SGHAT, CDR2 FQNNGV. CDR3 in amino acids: CASNLDPSTSGPSTDTQYF. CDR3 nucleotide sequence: TGTGCCAGCAACTTAGATCCGAGTACTAGCGGGCCGAGCACAGATACGCAGTATTTT.

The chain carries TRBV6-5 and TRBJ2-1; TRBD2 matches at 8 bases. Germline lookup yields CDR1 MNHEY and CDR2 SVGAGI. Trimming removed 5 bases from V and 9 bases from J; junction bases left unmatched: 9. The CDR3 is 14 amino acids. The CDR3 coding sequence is TGTGCCAGCAGTGGTTCGGGAGGGAAGCGTGAGCAGTTCTTC. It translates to CASSGSGGKREQFF.

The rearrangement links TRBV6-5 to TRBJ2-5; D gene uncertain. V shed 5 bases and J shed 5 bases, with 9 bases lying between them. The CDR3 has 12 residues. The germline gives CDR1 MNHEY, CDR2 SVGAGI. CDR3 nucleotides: TGTGCCAGCAGTCCATCCAGGGAGACCCAGTACTTC. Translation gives CASSPSRETQYF.

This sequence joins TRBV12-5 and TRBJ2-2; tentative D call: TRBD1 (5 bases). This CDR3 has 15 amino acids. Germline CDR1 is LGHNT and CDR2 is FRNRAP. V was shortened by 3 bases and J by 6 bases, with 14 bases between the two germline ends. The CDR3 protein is CASGLRGGPSGELFF. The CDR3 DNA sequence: TGTGCTAGTGGTTTAAGGGGTGGGCCGTCCGGGGAGCTGTTTTTT.

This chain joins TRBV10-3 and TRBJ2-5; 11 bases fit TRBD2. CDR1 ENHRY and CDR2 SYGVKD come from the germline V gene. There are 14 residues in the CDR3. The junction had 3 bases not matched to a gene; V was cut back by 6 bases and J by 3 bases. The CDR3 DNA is TGTGCCATCAGCGGGACTAGCGGTAAAGAGACCCAGTACTTC. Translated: CAISGTSGKETQYF.

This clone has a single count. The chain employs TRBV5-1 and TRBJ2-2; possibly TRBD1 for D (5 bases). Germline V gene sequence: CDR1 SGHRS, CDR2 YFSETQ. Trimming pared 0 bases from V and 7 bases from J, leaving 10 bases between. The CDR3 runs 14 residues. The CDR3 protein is CASSLVAGYGELFF. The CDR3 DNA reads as TGCGCCAGCAGCTTGGTGGCAGGGTACGGGGAGCTGTTTTTT.

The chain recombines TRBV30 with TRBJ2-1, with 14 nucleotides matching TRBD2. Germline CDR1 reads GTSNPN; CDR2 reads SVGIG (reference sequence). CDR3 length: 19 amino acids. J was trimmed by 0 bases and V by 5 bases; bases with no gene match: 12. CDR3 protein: CAWDLGLAGGLSSYNEQFF. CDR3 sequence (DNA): TGTGCCTGGGACCTAGGACTAGCGGGAGGTCTCAGCTCCTACAATGAGCAGTTCTTC.